This TCR beta chain is from a study of ipilimumab plus nivolumab after autologous stem cell transplantation. Germline V gene sequence: CDR1 GTSNPN, CDR2 SVGIG (reference sequence). There are 14 residues in the CDR3. V was pared by 4 bases and J by 1 base, with 12 bases between. TCRdb's table, derived via immunoSEQ multiplex PCR, lists solely in-frame clones and lacks some. The sample gives roughly 16,000 clones, over 75% of which show up once; roughly a fifth is in the top ten. Ipilimumab, 1 mg/kg, started 14 to 28 days after autologous transplant. This chain uses TRBV30 with TRBJ2-3; tentatively, D is TRBD2 (5 bases). Source: PBMCs, taken in a trial of ipilimumab plus nivolumab as post-transplant consolidation. The TCR comes from a male donor with diffuse large B-cell lymphoma. Written as DNA, the CDR3 is TGTGCCTGGATGATCCCCGGGGGCACAGATACGCAGTATTTT. Translation gives CAWMIPGGTDTQYF.